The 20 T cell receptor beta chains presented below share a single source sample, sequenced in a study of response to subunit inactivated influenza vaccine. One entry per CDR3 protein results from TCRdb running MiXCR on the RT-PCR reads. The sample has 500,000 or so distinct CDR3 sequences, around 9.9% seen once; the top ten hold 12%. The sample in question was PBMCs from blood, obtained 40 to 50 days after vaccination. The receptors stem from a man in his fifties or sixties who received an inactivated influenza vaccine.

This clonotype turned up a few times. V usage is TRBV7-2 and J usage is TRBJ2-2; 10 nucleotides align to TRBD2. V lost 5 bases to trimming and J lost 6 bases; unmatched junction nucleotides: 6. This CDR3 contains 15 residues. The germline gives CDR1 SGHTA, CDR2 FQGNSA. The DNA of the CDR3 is TGTGCCAGCAGCCTCGGGACTAGCGTCTCCGGGGAGCTGTTTTTT. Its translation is CASSLGTSVSGELFF.

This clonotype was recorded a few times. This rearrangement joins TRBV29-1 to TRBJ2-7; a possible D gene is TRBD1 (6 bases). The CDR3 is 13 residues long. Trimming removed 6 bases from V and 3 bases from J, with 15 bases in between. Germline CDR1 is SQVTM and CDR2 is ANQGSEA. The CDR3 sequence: CSVGPSDSYEQYF. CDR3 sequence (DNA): TGCAGCGTCGGCCCATCGGACAGCTACGAGCAGTACTTC.

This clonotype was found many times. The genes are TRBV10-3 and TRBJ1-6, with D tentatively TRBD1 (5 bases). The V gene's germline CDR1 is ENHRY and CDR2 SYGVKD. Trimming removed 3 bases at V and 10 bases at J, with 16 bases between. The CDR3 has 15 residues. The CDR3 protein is CAISDSGRANSPLHF. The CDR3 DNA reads TGTGCCATCAGTGACTCTGGCAGGGCGAACTCACCCCTCCACTTT.

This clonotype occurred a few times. This CDR3 is CASSQTDGYNEQFF. CDR3 DNA sequence: TGCGCCAGCAGCCAGACGGACGGGTACAATGAGCAGTTCTTC. The V call is TRBV4-3, the J call TRBJ2-1, with no clear D. The CDR3 length is 14 residues. Germline assignment: CDR1 LGHNA and CDR2 YSLEER. V lost 3 bases to trimming and J lost 4 bases, with 10 bases between them.

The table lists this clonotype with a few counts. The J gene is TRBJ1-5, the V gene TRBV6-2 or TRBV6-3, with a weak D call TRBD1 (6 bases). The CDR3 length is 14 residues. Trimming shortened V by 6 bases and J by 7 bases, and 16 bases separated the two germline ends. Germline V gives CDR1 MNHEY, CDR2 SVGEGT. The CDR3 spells CASRVRGEDQPQHF. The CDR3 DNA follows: TGTGCCAGCAGGGTGAGGGGGGAAGACCAGCCCCAGCATTTT.

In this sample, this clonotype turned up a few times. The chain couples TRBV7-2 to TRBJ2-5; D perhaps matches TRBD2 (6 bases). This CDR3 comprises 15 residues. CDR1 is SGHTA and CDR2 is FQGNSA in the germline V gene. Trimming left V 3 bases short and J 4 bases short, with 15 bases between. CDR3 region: CASSLFGSYGETQYF. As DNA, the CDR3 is TGTGCCAGCAGCTTGTTCGGGAGTTATGGAGAGACCCAGTACTTC.

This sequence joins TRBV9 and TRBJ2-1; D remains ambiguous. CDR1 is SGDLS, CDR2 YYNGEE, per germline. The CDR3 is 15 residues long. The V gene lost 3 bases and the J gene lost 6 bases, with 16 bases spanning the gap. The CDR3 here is CASSADGPGFNEQFF. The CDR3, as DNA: TGTGCCAGCAGCGCCGATGGCCCTGGTTTCAATGAGCAGTTCTTC.

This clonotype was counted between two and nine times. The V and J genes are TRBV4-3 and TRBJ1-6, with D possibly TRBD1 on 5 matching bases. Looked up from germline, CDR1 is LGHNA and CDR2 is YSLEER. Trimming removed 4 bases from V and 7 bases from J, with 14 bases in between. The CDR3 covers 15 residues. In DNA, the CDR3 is TGCGCCAGCAGCCTTGGGACTGTAAACAATTCACCCCTCCACTTT. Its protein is CASSLGTVNNSPLHF.

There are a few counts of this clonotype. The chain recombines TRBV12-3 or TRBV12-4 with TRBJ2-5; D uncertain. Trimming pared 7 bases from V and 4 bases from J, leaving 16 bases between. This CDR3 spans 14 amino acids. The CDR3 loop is CASNPTGPRETQYF. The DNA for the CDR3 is TGTGCCAGCAACCCTACCGGCCCGCGAGAGACCCAGTACTTC.

CDR3 nucleotides: TGCGCCAGCAGCCACTCGGGAGAGGGGAGCGAGCAGTACTTC. It translates to CASSHSGEGSEQYF. This rearrangement joins TRBV4-3 to TRBJ2-7; D may be TRBD2 (6 bases). CDR3 length equals 14 residues. Germline V CDR1 and CDR2: LGHNA, YSLEER. The germline V and J ends were trimmed by 3 bases and 6 bases, with 15 bases remaining between them.

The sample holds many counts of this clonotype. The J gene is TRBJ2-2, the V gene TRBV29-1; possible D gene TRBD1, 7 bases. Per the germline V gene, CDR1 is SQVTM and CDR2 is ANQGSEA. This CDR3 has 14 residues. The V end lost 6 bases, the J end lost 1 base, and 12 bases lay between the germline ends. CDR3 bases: TGCAGCGTCGCGGGACAGAGGAACACCGGGGAGCTGTTTTTT. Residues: CSVAGQRNTGELFF.

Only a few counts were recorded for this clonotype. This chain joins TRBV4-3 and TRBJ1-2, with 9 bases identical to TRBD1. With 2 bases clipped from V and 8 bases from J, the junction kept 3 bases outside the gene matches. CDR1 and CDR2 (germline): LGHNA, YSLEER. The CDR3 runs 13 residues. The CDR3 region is CASSQPDRGGYTF. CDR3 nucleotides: TGCGCCAGCAGCCAACCGGACAGGGGAGGCTACACCTTC.

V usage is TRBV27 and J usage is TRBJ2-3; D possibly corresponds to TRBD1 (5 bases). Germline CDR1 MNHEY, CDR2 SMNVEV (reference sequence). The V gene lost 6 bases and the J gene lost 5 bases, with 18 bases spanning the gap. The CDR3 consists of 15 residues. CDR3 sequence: CASRDMGPHIDTQYF. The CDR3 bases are TGTGCCAGCAGGGACATGGGCCCACATATAGATACGCAGTATTTT.

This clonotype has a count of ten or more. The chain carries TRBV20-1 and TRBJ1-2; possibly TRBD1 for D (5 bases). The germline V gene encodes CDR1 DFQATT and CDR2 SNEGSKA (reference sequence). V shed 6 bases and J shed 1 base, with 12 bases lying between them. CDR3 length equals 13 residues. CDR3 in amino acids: CSAPGRHNYGYTF. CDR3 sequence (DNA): TGCAGTGCCCCGGGACGGCATAACTATGGCTACACCTTC.

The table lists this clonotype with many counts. The DNA for the CDR3 is TGTGCCAGCAGCGTCAGTTGGCGGGTTTCCGGAAATGAGCAGTTCTTC. The encoded protein is CASSVSWRVSGNEQFF. The rearrangement links TRBV7-2 to TRBJ2-1; D possibly corresponds to TRBD2 (5 bases). Per germline, CDR1 SGHTA and CDR2 FQGNSA. This CDR3 is built from 16 residues. Trimming cost V 5 bases and J 7 bases, with 21 bases left between them.

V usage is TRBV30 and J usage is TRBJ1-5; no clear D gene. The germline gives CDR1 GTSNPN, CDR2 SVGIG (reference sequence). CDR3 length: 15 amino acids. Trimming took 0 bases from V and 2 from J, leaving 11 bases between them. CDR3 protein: CAWSVGGEGNQPQHF. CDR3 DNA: TGTGCCTGGAGTGTTGGCGGGGAGGGCAATCAGCCCCAGCATTTT.

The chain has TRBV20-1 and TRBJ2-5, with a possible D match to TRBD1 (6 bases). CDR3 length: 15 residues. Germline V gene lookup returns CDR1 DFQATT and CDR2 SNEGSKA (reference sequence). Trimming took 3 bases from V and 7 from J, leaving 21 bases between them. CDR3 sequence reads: CSASLGTPVFGTQYF. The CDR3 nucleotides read TGCAGTGCTAGCCTTGGGACACCCGTTTTTGGGACCCAGTACTTC.

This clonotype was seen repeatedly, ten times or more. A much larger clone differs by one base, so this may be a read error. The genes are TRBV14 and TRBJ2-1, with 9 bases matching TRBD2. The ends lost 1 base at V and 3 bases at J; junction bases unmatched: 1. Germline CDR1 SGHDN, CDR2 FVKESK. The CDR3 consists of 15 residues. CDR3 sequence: CASSQGLADYNEQFF. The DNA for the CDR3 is TGTGCCAGCAGCCAAGGACTAGCGGACTACAATGAGCAGTTCTTC.

CDR3 amino acids: CASSPPNRVSTDTQYF. CDR3 nucleotides: TGTGCCAGCTCACCACCGAACAGGGTGAGCACAGATACGCAGTATTTT. The chain employs TRBV18 and TRBJ2-3; tentatively, D is TRBD1 (6 bases). Looked up from germline, CDR1 is KGHSH and CDR2 is LQKENI. This CDR3 is 16 amino acids long. The ends were cut back, 0 bases at V and 0 bases at J, with 10 bases in the middle.

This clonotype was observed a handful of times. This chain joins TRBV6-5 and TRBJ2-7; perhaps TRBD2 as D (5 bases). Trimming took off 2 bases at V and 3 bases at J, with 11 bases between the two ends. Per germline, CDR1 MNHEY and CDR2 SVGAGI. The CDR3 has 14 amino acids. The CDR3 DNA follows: TGTGCCAGCAGTTACGGCGACTACCACTACGAGCAGTACTTC. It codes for CASSYGDYHYEQYF.